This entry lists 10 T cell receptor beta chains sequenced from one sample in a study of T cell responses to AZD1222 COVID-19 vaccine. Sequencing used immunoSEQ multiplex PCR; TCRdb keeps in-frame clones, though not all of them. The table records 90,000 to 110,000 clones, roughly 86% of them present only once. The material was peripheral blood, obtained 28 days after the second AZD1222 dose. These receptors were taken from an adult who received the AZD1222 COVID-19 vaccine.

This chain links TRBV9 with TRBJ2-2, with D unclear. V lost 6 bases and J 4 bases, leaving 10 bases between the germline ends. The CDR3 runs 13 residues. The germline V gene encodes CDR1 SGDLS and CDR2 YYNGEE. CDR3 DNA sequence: TGTGCCAGCAACATATGGGGCACCGGGGAGCTGTTTTTT. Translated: CASNIWGTGELFF.

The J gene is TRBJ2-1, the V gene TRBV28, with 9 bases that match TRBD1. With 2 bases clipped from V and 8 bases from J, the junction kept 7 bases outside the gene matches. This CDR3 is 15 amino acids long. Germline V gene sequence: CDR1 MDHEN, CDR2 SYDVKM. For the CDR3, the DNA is TGTGCCAGCAGTTTAAGACAGGGGGTTATCTATGAGCAGTTCTTC. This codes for CASSLRQGVIYEQFF. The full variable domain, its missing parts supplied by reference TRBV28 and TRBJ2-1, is DVKVTQSSRYLVKRTGEKVFLECVQDMDHENMFWYRQDPGLGLRLIYFSYDVKMKEKGDIPEGYSVSREKKERFSLILESASTNQTSMYLCASSLRQGVIYEQFFGPGTRLTVL.

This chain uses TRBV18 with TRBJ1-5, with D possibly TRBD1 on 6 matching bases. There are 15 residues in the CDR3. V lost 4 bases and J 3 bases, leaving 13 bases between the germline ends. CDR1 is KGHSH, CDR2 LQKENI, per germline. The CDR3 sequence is CASSRIQGLNQPQHF. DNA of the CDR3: TGTGCCAGCTCACGAATACAGGGCCTCAATCAGCCCCAGCATTTT.

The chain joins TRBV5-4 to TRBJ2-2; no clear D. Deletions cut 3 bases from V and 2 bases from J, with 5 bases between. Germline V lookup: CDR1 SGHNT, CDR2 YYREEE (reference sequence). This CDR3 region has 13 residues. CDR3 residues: CASSSYNTGELFF. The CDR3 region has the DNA TGTGCCAGCAGCTCCTACAACACCGGGGAGCTGTTTTTT. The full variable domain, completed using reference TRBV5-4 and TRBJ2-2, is ETGVTQSPTHLIKTRGQQVTLRCSSQSGHNTVSWYQQALGQGPQFIFQYYREEENGRGNFPPRFSGLQFPNYSSELNVNALELDDSALYLCASSSYNTGELFFGEGSRLTVL.

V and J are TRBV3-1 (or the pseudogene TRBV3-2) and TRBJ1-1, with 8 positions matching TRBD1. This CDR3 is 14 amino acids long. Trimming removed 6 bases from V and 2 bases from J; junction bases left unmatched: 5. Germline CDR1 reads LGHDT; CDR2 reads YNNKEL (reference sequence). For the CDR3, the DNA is TGTGCCAGCAGACGCGGACAGGGTAACACTGAAGCTTTCTTT. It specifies CASRRGQGNTEAFF.

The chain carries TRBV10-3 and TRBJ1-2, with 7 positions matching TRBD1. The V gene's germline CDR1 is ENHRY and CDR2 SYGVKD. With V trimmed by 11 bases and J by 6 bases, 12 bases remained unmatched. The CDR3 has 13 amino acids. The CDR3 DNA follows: TGTGCCTTAGGGACAGCCGGTTTGGATGGCTACACCTTC. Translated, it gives CALGTAGLDGYTF.

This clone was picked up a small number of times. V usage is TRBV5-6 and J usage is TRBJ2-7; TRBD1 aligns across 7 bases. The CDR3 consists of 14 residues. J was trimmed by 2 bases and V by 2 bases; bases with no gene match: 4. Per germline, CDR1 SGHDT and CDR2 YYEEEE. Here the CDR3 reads CASSLQGSTYEQYF. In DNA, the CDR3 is TGTGCCAGCAGCTTACAGGGGTCAACCTACGAGCAGTACTTC. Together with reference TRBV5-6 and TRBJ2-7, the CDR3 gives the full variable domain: DAGVTQSPTHLIKTRGQQVTLRCSPKSGHDTVSWYQQALGQGPQFIFQYYEEEERQRGNFPDRFSGHQFPNYSSELNVNALLLGDSALYLCASSLQGSTYEQYFGPGTRLTVT.

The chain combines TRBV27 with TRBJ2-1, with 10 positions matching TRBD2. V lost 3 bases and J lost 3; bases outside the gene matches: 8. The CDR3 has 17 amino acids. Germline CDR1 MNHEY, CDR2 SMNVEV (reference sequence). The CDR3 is CASSFGGLARIYNEQFF. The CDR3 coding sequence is TGTGCCAGCAGTTTTGGGGGACTAGCGAGAATCTACAATGAGCAGTTCTTC.

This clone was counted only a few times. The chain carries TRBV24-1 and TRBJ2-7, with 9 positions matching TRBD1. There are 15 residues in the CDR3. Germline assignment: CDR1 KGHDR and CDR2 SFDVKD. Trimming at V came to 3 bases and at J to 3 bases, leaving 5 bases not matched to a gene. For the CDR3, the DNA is TGTGCCACCAGTGATCCGGGACAGGGTGACTACGAGCAGTACTTC. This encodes CATSDPGQGDYEQYF.

Here the CDR3 reads CASSSLKRGGLFYEQYF. The CDR3, as DNA: TGTGCCAGCAGCTCACTTAAACGGGGGGGCCTTTTCTACGAGCAGTACTTC. This chain joins TRBV5-4 and TRBJ2-7; 8 bases map to TRBD2. Germline assignment: CDR1 SGHNT and CDR2 YYREEE (reference sequence). The junction had 14 bases not matched to a gene; V was cut back by 3 bases and J by 3 bases. The CDR3 sequence is 17 residues long.